Given below is one TCR beta chain in context. The CDR3 has 16 residues. J was trimmed by 5 bases and V by 2 bases; bases with no gene match: 6. Germline assignment: CDR1 KGHSH and CDR2 LQKENI. Clones were read by immunoSEQ multiplex PCR, and TCRdb kept only the in-frame ones, dropping some. The sample lists approximately 250,000 clones; approximately 80% were seen once. This sample is part of a study of blood T cell repertoires in COVID-19. The sequenced sample consisted of peripheral blood. This receptor was obtained from a man in his sixties with acute or convalescent COVID-19. The chain couples TRBV18 to TRBJ1-6; 7 bases map to TRBD1. Here the CDR3 DNA reads TGTGCCAGCTCACCAACGGGAGGGGGCGATAATTCACCCCTCCACTTT. Its protein is CASSPTGGGDNSPLHF. Using reference TRBV18 and TRBJ1-6 for the parts outside the CDR3, the full variable domain is NAGVMQNPRHLVRRRGQEARLRCSPMKGHSHVYWYRQLPEEGLKFMVYLQKENIIDESGMPKERFSAEFPKEGPSILRIQQVVRGDSAAYFCASSPTGGGDNSPLHFGNGTRLTVT.